This T cell receptor (beta chain) was observed in a study of T cells expressing NK-cell markers. Study results and limitations: NKG2C+ dominant clonotype frequencies in five or six donors were about 1.0-8% of CD8+ T cells. These clonotypes also led the CD3+CD56-NKG2C+ fraction in a handful of donors.

For TCR beta, cDNA was produced by 5'RACE template switching with UMIs. No DNA is given; TCRdb re-called the 5' RACE reads and lists each CDR3 protein once. With roughly 150,000 distinct CDR3 sequences in the sample, the ten largest clones hold around 20%. The CDR3 sequence is 15 residues long. From germline, CDR1 is SGHAT and CDR2 FQDESV (reference sequence). A note on this clonotype: What it binds is unknown.

V and J are TRBV11-1 and TRBJ2-7; the D call of TRBD1 rests on TCRdb alone, since no DNA is present to check it. Sequencing was performed on blood T cells: a sorted CD56 or NKG2C T cell subset, CD4+ or CD8+ T cells, or bulk PBMC T cells (not recorded which). The clonotype comes from a man aged 18-75 years in good health. CDR3 amino acids: CASSLFRQGFYEQYF.